This TCR beta chain was captured in a study of HIV-infected patients and healthy controls. TCRdb reanalysed the 5' RACE reads using MiXCR and keeps one entry per CDR3 protein. The sample holds tens of thousands of distinct CDR3 sequences, less than 20% seen once. The CDR3 has 12 residues. Trimming left V 7 bases short and J 1 base short, with 10 bases between. CDR1 SQVTM and CDR2 ANQGSEA come from the germline V gene. This clonotype was detected ten times or more. Sequencing input: CD4+ T cells from blood. The TCR comes from a human donor in good health. The genes are TRBV29-1 and TRBJ1-1; possible D gene TRBD1, 6 bases. CDR3 region: CSASDRNTEAFF. The CDR3 region has the DNA TGCAGCGCCTCGGACAGGAACACTGAAGCTTTCTTT.